This is a list of T cell receptor beta chains from one sample in a study of T cells after yellow fever vaccination. TCRdb redid the calling of the 5' RACE reads with MiXCR, one entry per CDR3 protein. The sample holds a few hundred thousand distinct CDR3 sequences, over 15% seen once. This specimen consisted of PBMCs, obtained before the yellow fever booster vaccination. The receptor set was obtained from a man between 18 and 29 years old who received the YFV17D yellow fever vaccine. Each CDR3 is given without its conserved first and last residue.

v_call: TRBV12-5; cdr3_aa: ASEALDNEQF
v_call: TRBV5-1; cdr3_aa: ASSSGQSHYEQY
v_call: TRBV5-1; cdr3_aa: ASSLEVRGNSPLH
v_call: TRBV12-3/TRBV12-4; cdr3_aa: ASSPSTVAF
v_call: TRBV6-5; cdr3_aa: ASSLRRTGELF
v_call: TRBV5-8; cdr3_aa: ASLWTSGGQPYEQY
v_call: TRBV6-4; cdr3_aa: ASSDRGSHQPQH
v_call: TRBV5-4; cdr3_aa: ASSLGHPEEGYGYT
v_call: TRBV27; cdr3_aa: ASRGQAPSYEQY
v_call: TRBV24-1; cdr3_aa: AAQRDTGEKLF
v_call: TRBV20-1; cdr3_aa: SARDLRAGDTQY
v_call: TRBV6-4; cdr3_aa: ASSDHTGGATDTQY
v_call: TRBV5-1; cdr3_aa: ASKKDRANTEAF
v_call: TRBV14; cdr3_aa: ASEAAGLTDTQY
v_call: TRBV7-2; cdr3_aa: ASSPDRASINIQY
v_call: TRBV20-1; cdr3_aa: SANPTGKDTEAF
v_call: TRBV4-3; cdr3_aa: ASSQDRGRKRDTEAF
v_call: TRBV7-2; cdr3_aa: ASSLVAQAKWAQH
v_call: TRBV5-6; cdr3_aa: ASSLYVGGNWVYGYT
v_call: TRBV11-2; cdr3_aa: ASSRSGTETQY
v_call: TRBV12-3/TRBV12-4; cdr3_aa: ASRLGQHNSPLH
v_call: TRBV10-2; cdr3_aa: ASSGRSSSYNEQF
v_call: TRBV9; cdr3_aa: ASTPFRGPGETQY
v_call: TRBV15; cdr3_aa: ATSPTEFPGQGAGGYT
v_call: TRBV19; cdr3_aa: ASSIQGRTDTQY
v_call: TRBV10-3; cdr3_aa: AIHTGNSGNTIY
v_call: TRBV7-3; cdr3_aa: ASSLSMQARVRNTIY
v_call: TRBV18; cdr3_aa: ASSLGQGDQETQY
v_call: TRBV19; cdr3_aa: ASSISRDGFYEQY
v_call: TRBV4-1; cdr3_aa: ASSQGQGRLDTQY
v_call: TRBV4-3; cdr3_aa: ASSDRESAYNEQF
v_call: TRBV7-2; cdr3_aa: ASSLHGGSNTGELF
v_call: TRBV7-9; cdr3_aa: ASTGELGRDTQY
v_call: TRBV4-2; cdr3_aa: ASSQEKSGGPYNEQF
v_call: TRBV4-3; cdr3_aa: ASSQATTGVYNEQF
v_call: TRBV10-3; cdr3_aa: AISELGGGETQY
v_call: TRBV6-2/TRBV6-3; cdr3_aa: ASNGYLGGRGNTIY
v_call: TRBV10-1; cdr3_aa: ASSEGGSRLDNEQF
v_call: TRBV27; cdr3_aa: ASSLFGVPDTQY
v_call: TRBV4-1; cdr3_aa: ASSQDGGVSTDTQY
v_call: TRBV6-5; cdr3_aa: ASWPTQNQPQH
v_call: TRBV4-1; cdr3_aa: ASSQEQGEADTQY
v_call: TRBV7-2; cdr3_aa: ASSFGDRKNQPQH
v_call: TRBV6-2/TRBV6-3; cdr3_aa: ASSDPTSGSVKPF
v_call: TRBV6-5; cdr3_aa: ASSYLGPTSSYNEQF